This T cell receptor (beta chain) is drawn from a study of blood T cell repertoires in COVID-19. Background on the study: Samples taken during acute and convalescent COVID-19 were collected in the United States, Italy and Spain. PBMCs, B-cell-depleted T cells, or T cells provided the cDNA or gDNA that made up the material.

The length of the CDR3 is 12 residues. Looked up from germline, CDR1 is SNHLY and CDR2 is FYNNEI. The germline V and J ends were trimmed by 2 bases and 8 bases, with 9 bases remaining between them. Libraries were prepared by immunoSEQ multiplex PCR; TCRdb keeps only in-frame clonotypes and omits some of them. The repertoire has 200,000 to 250,000 clones, more than 75% of them found once; the top ten carry over 6%. The origin of this receptor is a woman aged 70-85 years with active or convalescent COVID-19. What was sequenced was peripheral blood. The chain joins TRBV2 to TRBJ1-2; no clear D. CDR3 region: CASSETRTGYTF. CDR3 sequence (DNA): TGTGCCAGCAGTGAAACTCGCACGGGCTACACCTTC.